These 15 T cell receptor beta chains were sequenced from one sample in a study of patients and donors after allogeneic stem cell transplantation. Using its own MiXCR run on the RT-PCR reads, TCRdb lists one record per CDR3 protein. The data contain 11,000 or so distinct CDR3 sequences, approximately 25% of them singletons. The sample comprised blood, either unsorted or a sorted T cell fraction (not recorded which). Receptors were obtained from a human donor who was either an allogeneic HSCT recipient or a stem cell or donor lymphocyte infusion donor (not recorded which). It is not recorded whose cells these are; they may come from a transplant donor.

This clonotype showed up just a few times. The rearrangement links TRBV6-5 to TRBJ1-2, with a weak D call TRBD1 (6 bases). CDR1 MNHEY and CDR2 SVGAGI come from the germline V gene. The CDR3 is 14 amino acids. V was shortened by 7 bases and J by 3 bases, with 15 bases between the two germline ends. CDR3 DNA sequence: TGTGCCAGCAACCCTCAGGGGAGCGACTATGGCTACACCTTC. Protein: CASNPQGSDYGYTF.

The sample holds a few counts of this clonotype. This rearrangement joins TRBV7-3 to TRBJ2-5, with D possibly being TRBD1 or TRBD2 (6 bases each). Trimming stripped 2 bases from V and 5 bases from J, with 18 bases between. The length of the CDR3 is 16 residues. Germline CDR1 SGHTA, CDR2 FQGTGA. CDR3 protein: CASSLAGQFTLETQYF. The DNA for the CDR3 is TGTGCCAGCAGCTTAGCGGGACAATTTACCTTGGAGACCCAGTACTTC. Full variable domain (remainder filled in from reference TRBV7-3 and TRBJ2-5): GAGVSQTPSNKVTEKGKYVELRCDPISGHTALYWYRQSLGQGPEFLIYFQGTGAADDSGLPNDRFFAVRPEGSVSTLKIQRTERGDSAVYLCASSLAGQFTLETQYFGPGTRLLVL.

This clonotype was counted between two and nine times. The chain links TRBV5-1 to TRBJ1-1; no clear D gene. The CDR3 has 17 amino acids. The germline V gene encodes CDR1 SGHRS and CDR2 YFSETQ. V lost 0 bases to trimming and J lost 4 bases, with 19 bases between them. The CDR3 nucleotides are TGCGCCAGCAGCTTGGGGGAGGGTCTGAGCCTTATCACTGAAGCTTTCTTT. It specifies CASSLGEGLSLITEAFF.

This clonotype was observed many times. This chain joins TRBV5-1 and TRBJ2-1, with TRBD2 identical over 8 bases. Germline V gene data show CDR1 as SGHRS and CDR2 as YFSETQ. This CDR3 has 16 residues. V shed 1 base, J shed 4 bases, and the junction held 7 bases outside the gene matches. CDR3 DNA sequence: TGCGCCAGCAGCTTGCAGGAAGCGGGAGCTTACAATGAGCAGTTCTTC. Its protein is CASSLQEAGAYNEQFF.

The chain combines TRBV15 with TRBJ2-3; TRBD2 aligns across 9 bases. Germline V gives CDR1 LNHNV, CDR2 YYDKDF (reference sequence). CDR3 length: 16 amino acids. V dropped 3 bases and J dropped 4; count of bases not matched to a gene: 8. The CDR3 bases are TGTGCCACCAGCAGTGGACTAGCGATTTTCTCAGATACGCAGTATTTT. Amino acid sequence: CATSSGLAIFSDTQYF.

This clonotype was picked up many times. This chain connects TRBV14 to TRBJ1-2; D is unclear. Trimming shortened V by 4 bases and J by 1 base, and 16 bases separated the two germline ends. Germline CDR1 is SGHDN and CDR2 is FVKESK. The length of the CDR3 is 16 residues. The CDR3 loop is CASSLSGRNFNYGYTF. CDR3 in DNA: TGTGCCAGCAGCCTTAGCGGCCGGAACTTTAACTATGGCTACACCTTC. The variable domain in full, completed from reference TRBV14 and TRBJ1-2, reads EAGVTQFPSHSVIEKGQTVTLRCDPISGHDNLYWYRRVMGKEIKFLLHFVKESKQDESGMPNNRFLAERTGGTYSTLKVQPAELEDSGVYFCASSLSGRNFNYGYTFGSGTRLTVV.

The chain combines TRBV4-3 with TRBJ2-1, with D possibly being TRBD2 (5 bases). Per germline, CDR1 LGHNA and CDR2 YSLEER. V lost 0 bases, J lost 4 bases, and 7 bases lay in between. The CDR3 is made up of 14 amino acids. This CDR3 is CASSQEGGYNEQFF. CDR3 nucleotide sequence: TGCGCCAGCAGCCAAGAAGGAGGATACAATGAGCAGTTCTTC.

As concerns this clonotype: As the CDR3 is not closed by the conserved phenylalanine or tryptophan, this likely results from a read error. V is TRBV27 and J is TRBJ1-5; D is uncertain. V was pared by 4 bases and J by 7 bases, with 14 bases between. The CDR3 is 14 amino acids. Germline lookup yields CDR1 MNHEY and CDR2 SMNVEV (reference sequence). CDR3 loop: CASSSHKFGQPQHL. CDR3 coding DNA: TGTGCCAGCAGTTCCCACAAGTTCGGACAGCCCCAGCATTTG.

The chain combines TRBV6-5 with TRBJ2-1; 8 bases are shared with TRBD2. Germline CDR1 reads MNHEY; CDR2 reads SVGAGI. The CDR3 totals 16 residues. The V segment lost 4 bases and the J segment 0 bases; nucleotides outside the gene matches: 5. CDR3 region: CASSFLGTSSYNEQFF. As DNA, the CDR3 is TGTGCCAGCAGTTTCCTCGGGACTAGCTCCTACAATGAGCAGTTCTTC.

This clonotype was found a few times. One junction end disagrees with the germline gene, perhaps due to a read error. The chain uses TRBV6-2 or TRBV6-3 and TRBJ2-2; D unresolved. Germline V gene sequence: CDR1 MNHEY, CDR2 SVGEGT. The CDR3 is 13 amino acids. CDR3 DNA: TGTGCCAGCAGTAACTCAGACCCCGGGGAGCTGTTTTTT. It yields the protein CASSNSDPGELFF.

The chain carries TRBV24-1 and TRBJ1-5; no definite D call. Trimming cost V 3 bases and J 5 bases, with 10 bases left between them. This CDR3 has 14 amino acids. Germline CDR1 is KGHDR and CDR2 is SFDVKD. The CDR3 protein is CATSDGDNDQPQHF. The CDR3 DNA is TGTGCCACCAGTGATGGTGACAACGATCAGCCCCAGCATTTT.

To note about this clonotype: At one end the junction does not follow the germline gene, possibly because of a read error. The gene calls are TRBV29-1 and TRBJ1-5; no clear D. Germline V gene sequence: CDR1 SQVTM, CDR2 ANQGSEA. This CDR3 region has 12 residues. The CDR3 is CSVGGSDQPQHF. As DNA, the CDR3 is TGCAGCGTTGGCGGTAGCGATCAGCCCCAGCATTTT.

There are a few counts of this clonotype. The rearrangement uses TRBV5-1 and TRBJ1-2; D possibly corresponds to TRBD1 (5 bases). Trimming took off 0 bases at V and 4 bases at J, with 10 bases between the two ends. The germline gives CDR1 SGHRS, CDR2 YFSETQ. This CDR3 is 14 amino acids long. The CDR3 is CASSLGDSFYGYTF. In DNA, the CDR3 is TGCGCCAGCAGCTTGGGTGACAGCTTCTATGGCTACACCTTC.

The V gene is TRBV12-3 or TRBV12-4, the J gene TRBJ2-1; D is undetermined. The CDR3 has 11 residues. V lost 5 bases and J 7 bases, leaving 6 bases between the germline ends. The chain's CDR3 is CASSPRNEQFF. In DNA form, the CDR3 reads TGTGCCAGCAGTCCTCGTAATGAGCAGTTCTTC.

This clonotype was found many times. The rearrangement links TRBV7-6 to TRBJ1-3; 8 nucleotides line up with TRBD1. V was clipped by 4 bases and J by 2 bases; unmatched bases: 7. The CDR3 spans 16 residues. Germline CDR1 reads SGHVS; CDR2 reads FNYEAQ. The CDR3 nucleotides are TGTGCCAGCAGCTCCCGGACAGGGAGGACTGGAAACACCATATATTTT. Translated: CASSSRTGRTGNTIYF.